These 25 T cell receptor beta chains share one sample of origin, sequenced in a study of shared clonotypes between healthy human individuals. Naive CD8 populations comprised CD45RO-negative cells positively selected for CCR7, excluding terminally differentiated effector memory CD45RA+ cells. Libraries were prepared by immunoSEQ multiplex PCR; TCRdb keeps only in-frame clonotypes and omits some of them. The sample shows 1.5 million to 2.5 million clones, about 95% of them seen only once. The sample was naive CD8+ T cells sorted from blood. Source of these receptors: a man aged 18 to 30 in good health.

The J gene is TRBJ1-5, the V gene TRBV28, with a weak D call TRBD1 (6 bases). Trimming shortened V by 5 bases and J by 6 bases, and 8 bases separated the two germline ends. The CDR3 covers 12 residues. The germline gives CDR1 MDHEN, CDR2 SYDVKM. CDR3 region: CASSTGFQPQHF. The CDR3 nucleotides read TGTGCCAGCAGTACAGGGTTTCAGCCCCAGCATTTT.

CDR3 sequence (DNA): TGTGCCAGCAGTGAAGCGGGCAAGATACAGGGGTATAATTCACCCCTCCACTTT. Its translation: CASSEAGKIQGYNSPLHF. The chain joins TRBV6-1 to TRBJ1-6, with 7 bases aligning to TRBD1. Trimming took 0 bases from V and 4 from J; bases not matched to a gene: 9. The CDR3 loop spans 18 amino acids. Per the germline V gene, CDR1 is MNHNS and CDR2 is SASEGT.

The chain employs TRBV9 and TRBJ2-5; 8 nucleotides match TRBD2. The J call may be in error: the DNA end matches TRBJ2-7 better. The germline V gene has CDR1 SGDLS and CDR2 YYNGEE. The CDR3 length is 15 residues. CDR3 protein: CASSADSGTTYEQYF. As DNA, the CDR3 is TGTGCCAGCAGCGCTGATAGCGGGACCACCTACGAGCAGTACTTC.

As to this clone: The junction departs from the called germline gene at one end, perhaps through a read error. The chain joins TRBV5-1 to TRBJ2-7; the match to TRBD1 covers 9 bases. In germline, CDR1 is SGHRS, CDR2 YFSETQ. The CDR3 length is 12 residues. The CDR3 DNA is TGCGCCAGCAGCCCGACCGGACAGGGGCACAACTTC. It encodes CASSPTGQGHNF.

The chain couples TRBV6-5 to TRBJ2-5; TRBD2 aligns across 11 bases. Per the germline V gene, CDR1 is MNHEY and CDR2 is SVGAGI. The CDR3 is 16 amino acids. V dropped 4 bases and J dropped 4; count of bases not matched to a gene: 8. This chain's CDR3 is CASSSATSGTVETQYF. The CDR3 region has the DNA TGTGCCAGCAGTTCAGCGACTAGCGGGACCGTAGAGACCCAGTACTTC.

The chain employs TRBV6-5 and TRBJ2-1, with a possible D match to TRBD1 (5 bases). Germline CDR1 is MNHEY and CDR2 is SVGAGI. This CDR3 region has 16 residues. The V end lost 0 bases, the J end lost 4 bases, and 13 bases lay between the germline ends. CDR3 nucleotides: TGTGCCAGCAGTTACTCCAGACAGCAGCTTTACAATGAGCAGTTCTTC. The encoded protein is CASSYSRQQLYNEQFF.

This rearrangement joins TRBV27 to TRBJ2-7; 9 bases are shared with TRBD2. Germline V gene lookup returns CDR1 MNHEY and CDR2 SMNVEV (reference sequence). J gave up 3 bases and V 4 bases, and 7 bases lay outside the gene matches. The CDR3 contains 15 residues. The CDR3, as DNA: TGTGCCAGCAGTTCCAACCTACTAGCGGGCTACGAGCAGTACTTC. This codes for CASSSNLLAGYEQYF.

This clone showed up just once. The CDR3 DNA reads as TGCGCCAGCAGCCCCCAACCCGGGACAGGGGGCCAGGAAACTAATGAAAAACTGTTTTTT. Amino acid sequence: CASSPQPGTGGQETNEKLFF. This rearrangement joins TRBV5-1 to TRBJ1-4; 12 bases match TRBD1. The CDR3 runs to 20 residues. CDR1 is SGHRS and CDR2 is YFSETQ in the germline V gene. J gave up 1 base and V 4 bases, and 14 bases lay outside the gene matches.

The chain couples TRBV6-6 to TRBJ1-4; TRBD1 matches at 10 bases. CDR1 is MNHNY, CDR2 SVGAGI, per germline (reference sequence). V trimming: 5 bases; J trimming: 7 bases; junction bases outside the gene matches: 7. CDR3 length: 15 residues. The CDR3 nucleotides read TGTGCCAGCAGTCTCTCCGGGACAGGGGTTGAAAAACTGTTTTTT. It translates to CASSLSGTGVEKLFF.

J is TRBJ2-3 and V is TRBV9; D remains ambiguous. Trimming stripped 0 bases from V and 2 bases from J, with 10 bases between. The length of the CDR3 is 15 residues. Germline V gives CDR1 SGDLS, CDR2 YYNGEE. The CDR3 sequence: CASSVEGQPTDTQYF. The CDR3 DNA follows: TGTGCCAGCAGCGTAGAAGGGCAACCCACAGATACGCAGTATTTT.

The chain uses TRBV7-9 and TRBJ2-1, with D maybe TRBD2 (6 bases). CDR3 length: 18 residues. Trimming stripped 2 bases from V and 0 bases from J, with 17 bases between. Germline CDR1 reads SEHNR; CDR2 reads FQNEAQ (reference sequence). CDR3 sequence reads: CASSLIFSSASSYNEQFF. CDR3 coding DNA: TGTGCCAGCAGCTTAATCTTTTCTAGCGCGAGCTCCTACAATGAGCAGTTCTTC.

This sequence joins TRBV19 and TRBJ2-7, with D possibly matching TRBD2 (6 bases). Deletions cut 5 bases from V and 6 bases from J, with 14 bases between. Germline loops: CDR1 LNHDA, CDR2 SQIVND (reference sequence). The CDR3 length is 13 residues. CDR3 sequence (DNA): TGTGCCAGTAGTTCCTCTGGAGGGTTCGAGCAGTACTTC. It codes for CASSSSGGFEQYF.

This chain joins TRBV4-1 and TRBJ2-2, with unresolved D. CDR3 size: 14 residues. Germline lookup yields CDR1 MGHRA and CDR2 YSYEKL. The germline V and J ends were trimmed by 1 base and 8 bases, with 11 bases remaining between them. The CDR3 is CASSQAAATGELFF. CDR3 DNA sequence: TGCGCCAGCAGCCAAGCGGCCGCGACGGGGGAGCTGTTTTTT.

The chain recombines TRBV7-9 with TRBJ2-2; TRBD2 matches 9 bases. CDR1 and CDR2 from the germline V gene are SEHNR and FQNEAQ (reference sequence). CDR3 length: 17 amino acids. V lost 4 bases and J lost 6; bases outside the gene matches: 12. Here the CDR3 DNA reads TGTGCCAGCAGCTCTTGGACTAGCGAGCCTTTTTCCGGGGAGCTGTTTTTT. Translating gives CASSSWTSEPFSGELFF.

The V call is TRBV6-5, the J call TRBJ1-2; D is ambiguous. CDR1 is MNHEY, CDR2 SVGAGI, per germline. The CDR3 length is 15 residues. V shed 6 bases and J shed 6 bases, with 20 bases lying between them. CDR3 loop: CASRPHSYGLDGYTF. The CDR3 nucleotides are TGTGCCAGCAGACCCCACTCATACGGGTTGGATGGCTACACCTTC.

The gene calls are TRBV27 and TRBJ1-1, with D tentatively TRBD1 (6 bases). Deletions cut 6 bases from V and 8 bases from J, with 16 bases between. The CDR3 covers 13 residues. Germline V CDR1 and CDR2: MNHEY, SMNVEV (reference sequence). The CDR3 DNA is TGTGCCAGCAGCTTGGGAAGGACAGACGAAGCTTTCTTT. Translation: CASSLGRTDEAFF.

Details on this clone: This CDR3 is also generated by other DNA sequences in the sample. The chain has TRBV5-1 and TRBJ2-7; D is unresolved. The CDR3 consists of 12 residues. The V gene's germline CDR1 is SGHRS and CDR2 YFSETQ. The ends were cut back, 0 bases at V and 4 bases at J, with 5 bases in the middle. The CDR3 spells CASSLVPYEQYF. CDR3 DNA sequence: TGCGCCAGCAGCTTGGTGCCTTACGAGCAGTACTTC.

About this clone itself: Different DNA sequences within this sample yield the same CDR3. The V call is TRBV9, the J call TRBJ1-1; D is unclear. The CDR3 is 13 amino acids. The germline gives CDR1 SGDLS, CDR2 YYNGEE. V lost 0 bases to trimming and J lost 4 bases, with 7 bases between them. The DNA of the CDR3 is TGTGCCAGCAGCGTAGACGCAGGCACTGAAGCTTTCTTT. Translated: CASSVDAGTEAFF.

On this clone itself: Distinct nucleotide sequences in the sample also encode this CDR3. The chain combines TRBV11-2 with TRBJ2-7; 8 nucleotides align to TRBD1. CDR1 and CDR2 from the germline V gene are SGHAT and FQNNGV. CDR3 length: 14 residues. Trimming cost V 4 bases and J 2 bases; bases outside gene matches: 4. This chain's CDR3 is CASSYDRGAYEQYF. Written as DNA, the CDR3 is TGTGCCAGCAGCTACGACAGGGGAGCCTACGAGCAGTACTTC.

This clone occurred once. The V call is TRBV7-3, the J call TRBJ2-1; TRBD2 aligns across 8 bases. CDR3 length: 15 amino acids. V trimming: 1 base; J trimming: 7 bases; junction bases outside the gene matches: 6. Germline V gene sequence: CDR1 SGHTA, CDR2 FQGTGA. The CDR3 nucleotides read TGTGCCAGCAGCTTAATGAGCGGGGGTCTTAATGAGCAGTTCTTC. It yields the protein CASSLMSGGLNEQFF.

The chain couples TRBV6-1 to TRBJ2-7; D ambiguous. Germline CDR1 MNHNS, CDR2 SASEGT. Trimming took 2 bases from V and 3 from J, leaving 8 bases between them. This CDR3 is 13 amino acids long. CDR3: CASSELTYYEQYF. CDR3 nucleotides: TGTGCCAGCAGTGAACTAACCTACTACGAGCAGTACTTC.

The J gene is TRBJ1-4, the V gene TRBV7-2; 9 positions match TRBD1. Germline CDR1 and CDR2: SGHTA and FQGNSA. This CDR3 region has 16 residues. The V segment lost 0 bases and the J segment 5 bases; nucleotides outside the gene matches: 4. DNA for the CDR3: TGTGCCAGCAGCTTAGCGGGGACAGGGATAAATGAAAAACTGTTTTTT. The encoded protein is CASSLAGTGINEKLFF.

The chain recombines TRBV27 with TRBJ2-3; 7 bases agree with TRBD2. V lost 2 bases to trimming and J lost 2 bases; unmatched junction nucleotides: 4. CDR1 is MNHEY and CDR2 is SMNVEV in the germline V gene (reference sequence). The CDR3 is 15 amino acids. CDR3 residues: CASSLLGDYTDTQYF. Written as DNA, the CDR3 is TGTGCCAGCAGTTTACTGGGGGACTACACAGATACGCAGTATTTT.

The chain joins TRBV4-3 to TRBJ2-2; D not resolved. There are 11 residues in the CDR3. Trimming pared 3 bases from V and 7 bases from J, leaving 3 bases between. Germline-derived CDR1 and CDR2 are LGHNA and YSLEER. The chain's CDR3 is CASSQYGELFF. The CDR3 DNA is TGCGCCAGCAGCCAGTACGGGGAGCTGTTTTTT.

J is TRBJ2-2 and V is TRBV4-3; the match to TRBD2 covers 12 bases. The V segment lost 0 bases and the J segment 6 bases; nucleotides outside the gene matches: 2. The CDR3 runs to 16 residues. Germline values: CDR1 LGHNA, CDR2 YSLEER. The CDR3 reads CASSQDRLAGAGELFF. Here the CDR3 DNA reads TGCGCCAGCAGCCAAGATCGACTAGCGGGAGCCGGGGAGCTGTTTTTT.